The T cell receptor (beta chain) under discussion was sequenced for a study of CD8 T cells in ankylosing spondylitis (dated by TCRdb to about 2017). Describing the broader study: T cell receptor beta repertoires were profiled in healthy donors and ankylosing spondylitis patients so that disease-linked TCR variants could be found. Peripheral blood was sampled, and synovial fluid was also collected from ankylosing spondylitis patients. In total, the full study cohort was made up of over a hundred healthy donors and approximately 27 ankylosing spondylitis patients.

In the case of this clonotype: It lacks a known antigen. No quality values exist for individual bases; no much larger clone is one base distant.

The germline V gene (reference sequence) sets CDR1 to GTSNPN and CDR2 to SVGIG. V loses 0 bases of germline sequence and J loses 7 bases, and the interval between the two ends is 13 bases. Measured from the cysteine to the phenylalanine, the CDR3 is 13 residues long. Just the 39-base CDR3 DNA is kept, in frame starting at base 1. Points the paper makes about the study in general: Some motif variants had previously been reported in the synovial fluid and blood of reactive arthritis patients, which suggests shared mechanisms of disease initiation. The disease-linked clones were reported to be significantly enriched in matched synovial fluid samples from ankylosing spondylitis patients. Blood from ankylosing spondylitis patients appeared to be characterized by a TCR beta motif composed of under 10 highly homologous amino acid variants. The disease-linked clones had a CD8+ phenotype and were found at relatively low frequencies in peripheral blood.

The listed sequencing device is Illumina HiSeq 2500. Quantitative 5'-RACE with molecular barcodes was used to prepare TCR beta libraries. Per the authors' processing: Disease-linked TCR variants were identified with a new computational method built on a probabilistic model of VDJ rearrangement. The public reads were reprocessed in TCRdb via fastp at Q25 and MiXCR, keeping in-frame beta chains. Identical CDR3 protein sequences are pooled into one entry, listed with their most common genes and DNA. TCRdb, rather than the study authors, made the V and J calls. This sample lists approximately 350,000 distinct CDR3 sequences; 20% were detected once. Of the sample, under 15% falls within the top ten clones.

This TCR came from a male donor with ankylosing spondylitis or in good health (not recorded which). The V and J segments used are TRBV30 and TRBJ2-7, with TRBD2 as a weak D call on 5 bases. What was sequenced was blood, either unsorted or a sorted T cell fraction (not recorded which). The base sequence is TGTGCCTGGAGTGTGAGCACCCCGGGAGAGCAGTACTTC. This translates into CAWSVSTPGEQYF.